This T cell receptor beta chain was obtained from a study of blood T cell repertoires in COVID-19. Using immunoSEQ multiplex PCR, the repertoire was profiled, and TCRdb retains in-frame clones only, with some absent. There are roughly 150,000 clones in the sample; 70% to 90% occur only once, and 6.9% lies in the top ten. Germline lookup yields CDR1 SGHRS and CDR2 YFSETQ. V dropped 0 bases and J dropped 6; count of bases not matched to a gene: 3. This CDR3 has 14 residues. The sequencing sample was made of peripheral blood. The TCR sequence derives from an elderly man with COVID-19, enrolled during active disease. V and J are TRBV5-1 and TRBJ1-2; 9 nucleotides match TRBD1. CDR3 DNA: TGCGCCAGCAGCTTGGGGGGACAGGGAAATGGCTACACCTTC. Its protein is CASSLGGQGNGYTF.